The TCR beta chain described here comes from a study of blood T cell repertoires in COVID-19. TCRdb's copy holds only in-frame clones and misses some; the assay was immunoSEQ multiplex PCR. The data show about 170,000 clones, with approximately 91% seen just once and around 4.8% held by the top ten. The V gene end was trimmed by 7 bases and the J gene end by 0 bases; junction bases not matched to a gene: 6. This CDR3 has 14 residues. Germline V gives CDR1 SQVTM, CDR2 ANQGSEA. The source material was peripheral blood. The V gene is TRBV29-1, the J gene TRBJ1-3; 7 nucleotides match TRBD1. The origin of this receptor is a man aged 18-30 years with COVID-19, enrolled during active disease. The CDR3 nucleotides are TGCAGCGCTTCCGACAGGGCCTCTGGAAACACCATATATTTT. Residues: CSASDRASGNTIYF.